This T cell receptor beta chain stems from a study of blood T cell repertoires in COVID-19. For the study at large: COVID-19 samples collected from the United States, Italy and Spain covered acute and convalescent phases.

V shed 9 bases and J 4 bases; nucleotides not matched to a gene: 8. The CDR3 runs to 14 residues. Germline values: CDR1 SNHLY, CDR2 FYNNEI. Sequencing used immunoSEQ multiplex PCR; TCRdb keeps in-frame clones, though not all of them. The table lists 200,000 to 300,000 clones, around 90% of them singletons. The chain combines TRBV2 with TRBJ2-2, with 7 positions matching TRBD1. Sequencing was done on a sample of peripheral blood. This sequence originates from a man in his 60s who had recovered from COVID-19. The CDR3 spells CASRFGQVTGELFF. In DNA, the CDR3 is TGTGCCAGTCGGTTCGGACAGGTCACCGGGGAGCTGTTTTTT. Full variable domain (outside the CDR3, taken from reference TRBV2 and TRBJ2-2): EPEVTQTPSHQVTQMGQEVILRCVPISNHLYFYWYRQILGQKVEFLVSFYNNEISEKSEIFDDQFSVERPDGSNFTLKIRSTKLEDSAMYFCASRFGQVTGELFFGEGSRLTVL.